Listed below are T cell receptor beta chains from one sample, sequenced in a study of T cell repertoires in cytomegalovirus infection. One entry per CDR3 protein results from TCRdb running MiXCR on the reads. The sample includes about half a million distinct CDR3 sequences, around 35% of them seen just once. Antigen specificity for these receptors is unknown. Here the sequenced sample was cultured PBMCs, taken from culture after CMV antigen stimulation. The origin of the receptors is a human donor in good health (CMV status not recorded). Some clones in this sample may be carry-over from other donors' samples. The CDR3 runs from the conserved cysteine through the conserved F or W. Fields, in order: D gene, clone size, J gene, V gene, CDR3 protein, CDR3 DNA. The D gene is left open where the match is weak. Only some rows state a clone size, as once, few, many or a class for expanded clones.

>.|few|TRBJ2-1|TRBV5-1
CASSLGGWDNEQFF
TGCGCCAGCAGTTTGGGGGGATGGGACAATGAGCAGTTCTTC
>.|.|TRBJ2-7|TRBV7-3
CASSPAGALNEQYF
TGTGCCAGCAGCCCTGCGGGGGCGCTGAACGAGCAGTACTTC
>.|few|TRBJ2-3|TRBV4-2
CATRDVTDTQYF
TGTGCCACCCGGGACGTCACAGATACGCAGTATTTT
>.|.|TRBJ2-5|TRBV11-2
CASSQKGAVQETQYF
TGTGCCAGCAGCCAGAAGGGTGCTGTACAAGAGACCCAGTACTTC
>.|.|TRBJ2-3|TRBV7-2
CASSLALHSRDTQYF
TGTGCCAGCAGCTTAGCTCTCCATTCGAGGGATACGCAGTATTTT
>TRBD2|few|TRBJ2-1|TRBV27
CASIPGVAGNNEQFF
TGTGCCAGCATACCGGGGGTAGCGGGGAACAATGAGCAGTTCTTC
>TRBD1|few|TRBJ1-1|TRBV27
CASAPWGTGVTFF
TGTGCCAGCGCACCGTGGGGGACAGGTGTAACTTTCTTT
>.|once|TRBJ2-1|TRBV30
CAWTPVSSYNEQFF
TGTGCCTGGACTCCGGTAAGCTCCTACAATGAGCAGTTCTTC
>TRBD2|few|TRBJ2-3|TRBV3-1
CASSQEVLAGRADTQYF
TGTGCCAGCAGCCAAGAAGTACTAGCGGGGAGAGCGGATACGCAGTATTTT
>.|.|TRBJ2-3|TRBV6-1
CASSESIGGNTDTQYF
TGTGCCAGCAGTGAAAGTATTGGCGGAAACACAGATACGCAGTATTTT
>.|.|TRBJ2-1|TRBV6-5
CASTHRESSYNEQFF
TGTGCCAGCACCCATCGGGAGAGCTCCTACAATGAGCAGTTCTTC
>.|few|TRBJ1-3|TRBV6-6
CASKLGNTIYF
TGTGCCAGCAAACTCGGAAACACCATATATTTT
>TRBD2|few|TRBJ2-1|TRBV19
CASSTPRLAGVYNEQFF
TGTGCCAGTAGTACCCCCCGACTAGCGGGAGTCTACAATGAGCAGTTCTTC
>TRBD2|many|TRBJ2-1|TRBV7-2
CASRRTSGSPPYYNEQFF
TGTGCCAGCAGACGGACTAGCGGGAGCCCCCCTTACTACAATGAGCAGTTCTTC
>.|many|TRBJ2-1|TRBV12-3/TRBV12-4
CASSLGHPRRDEQFF
TGTGCCAGCAGTTTAGGCCACCCTCGACGTGATGAGCAGTTCTTC
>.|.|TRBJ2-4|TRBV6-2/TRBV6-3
CASSASPRVILAKNIQYF
TGTGCCAGCAGTGCCTCCCCCCGGGTAATATTGGCCAAAAACATTCAGTACTTC
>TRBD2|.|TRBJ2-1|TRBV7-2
CASNHGAAGGFFEQFF
TGTGCCAGCAACCACGGGGCAGCGGGAGGGTTTTTTGAGCAGTTCTTC
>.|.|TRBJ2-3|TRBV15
CATSGERRVDTQYF
TGTGCCACCAGCGGGGAACGGAGGGTAGATACGCAGTATTTT
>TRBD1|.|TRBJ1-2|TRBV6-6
CASSYQGDRGYTF
TGTGCCAGCAGTTACCAGGGGGATCGGGGCTACACCTTC
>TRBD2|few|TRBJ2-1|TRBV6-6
CASRTSGSPHEQFF
TGTGCCAGCAGGACTAGCGGGAGCCCCCATGAGCAGTTCTTC
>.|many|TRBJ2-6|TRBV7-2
CASRTPESSGANVLTF
TGTGCCAGCAGAACACCGGAGAGCTCTGGGGCCAACGTCCTGACTTTC
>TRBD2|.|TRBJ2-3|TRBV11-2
CASSPRLAGDPLAPDTQYF
TGTGCCAGCAGCCCTCGACTAGCGGGAGACCCGCTTGCCCCAGATACGCAGTATTTT
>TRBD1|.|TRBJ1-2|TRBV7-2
CASSLTGLDGYTF
TGTGCCAGCAGTTTGACAGGGCTTGATGGCTACACCTTC
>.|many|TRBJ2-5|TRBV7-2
CASSLGDKTSETQYF
TGTGCCAGCAGCTTAGGGGACAAAACAAGTGAGACCCAGTACTTC
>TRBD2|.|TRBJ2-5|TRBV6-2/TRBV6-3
CASSTVAGGPETQYF
TGTGCCAGCAGTACCGTAGCGGGAGGGCCGGAGACCCAGTACTTC
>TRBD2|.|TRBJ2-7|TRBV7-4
CASSSGLGLHEQYF
TGTGCCAGCAGCTCCGGACTAGGTCTCCACGAGCAGTACTTC
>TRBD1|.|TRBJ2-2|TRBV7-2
CASSPGLGTGAGELFF
TGTGCCAGCAGCCCTGGCTTAGGGACAGGGGCCGGGGAGCTGTTTTTT
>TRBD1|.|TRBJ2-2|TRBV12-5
CASGFRTGDRNTGELFF
TGTGCTAGTGGTTTCCGGACAGGGGACCGGAACACCGGGGAGCTGTTTTTT
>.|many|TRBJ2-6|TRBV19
CASTPRQGEANVLTF
TGTGCCAGTACTCCACGTCAAGGCGAGGCCAACGTCCTGACTTTC
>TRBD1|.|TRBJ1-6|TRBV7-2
CASRQGANSPLHF
TGTGCCAGCAGACAGGGGGCAAATTCACCCCTCCACTTT
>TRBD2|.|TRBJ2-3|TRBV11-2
CASSLGGGSHADTQYF
TGTGCCAGCAGCTTAGGTGGCGGGAGCCACGCAGATACGCAGTATTTT
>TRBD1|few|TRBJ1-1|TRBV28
CASRPGQGAEAFF
TGTGCCAGCAGACCGGGACAGGGGGCTGAAGCTTTCTTT
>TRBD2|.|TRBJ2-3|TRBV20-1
CSAATLAGGTDTQYF
TGCAGTGCGGCGACACTAGCGGGAGGGACAGATACGCAGTATTTT
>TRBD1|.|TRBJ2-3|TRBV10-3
CAIATGATDTQYF
TGTGCCATAGCGACAGGGGCCACAGATACGCAGTATTTT
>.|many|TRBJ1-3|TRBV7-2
CASSLLDSGNTIYF
TGTGCCAGCAGCTTGTTGGACTCTGGAAACACCATATATTTT
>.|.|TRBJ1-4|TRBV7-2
CASSPSGEKLFF
TGTGCCAGCAGCCCGTCGGGCGAAAAACTGTTTTTT
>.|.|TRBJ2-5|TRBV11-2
CASSPTDYQETQYF
TGTGCCAGCAGTCCCACAGATTACCAAGAGACCCAGTACTTC
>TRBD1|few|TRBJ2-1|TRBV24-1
CATSSGTGGLNEQFF
TGTGCCACCAGCTCCGGGACAGGGGGCTTGAATGAGCAGTTCTTC
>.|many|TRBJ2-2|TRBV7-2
CASSWLRASDTGELFF
TGTGCCAGCAGCTGGTTACGGGCTTCCGACACCGGGGAGCTGTTTTTT